The present T cell receptor (beta chain) was sequenced within a study of cytomegalovirus exposure and HLA in healthy donors. Study-wide findings and caveats: A highly shared variant cluster was judged a likely technical artifact. Reports state that TCR beta sequences accurately predicted most subjects' HLA-A and HLA-B alleles.

This clone has just a few counts. The antigen is unknown. A multiplex PCR was run with 60 Vbeta primers and 13 Jbeta primers. Using immunoSEQ multiplex PCR, the repertoire was profiled, and TCRdb retains in-frame clones only, with some absent. The sample lists about 120,000 clones, under 90% seen once, with approximately 3.5% in the top ten. Trimming removed 1 base from V and 10 bases from J; junction bases left unmatched: 13. The CDR3 is made up of 16 amino acids. In germline, CDR1 is SGHTA, CDR2 FQGTGA. The rearrangement links TRBV7-3 to TRBJ2-1; TRBD2 aligns across 7 bases. Material: PBMCs. The sequence was obtained from a woman aged 40 to 50 in good health and CMV-seropositive. The CDR3 nucleotides are TGTGCCAGCAGCTTAAGTAGTCCGGGGACTACAGAGGAGCAGTTCTTC. Translation: CASSLSSPGTTEEQFF.